A single sample is the source of the 16 T cell receptor beta chains below, sequenced in a study of somatic mutations in cytotoxic T cells in rheumatoid arthritis. Clones were sequenced by immunoSEQ multiplex PCR, and TCRdb holds only the in-frame ones, with some missing. The repertoire holds thousands of clones, with 74% as singletons. Source material: CD8+ T cells sorted from blood. All receptors come from an adult with rheumatoid arthritis.

The rearrangement links TRBV7-9 to TRBJ1-4, with D uncertain. This CDR3 is built from 15 residues. The V and J ends lost 1 base and 3 bases respectively, with 9 bases between them. From germline, CDR1 is SEHNR and CDR2 FQNEAQ (reference sequence). In DNA, the CDR3 is TGTGCCAGCAGCTTAGATAGTGGGGCTAATGAAAAACTGTTTTTT. Translation gives CASSLDSGANEKLFF.

The chain has TRBV4-3 and TRBJ1-2, with D possibly TRBD1 on 5 matching bases. This CDR3 has 13 residues. Trimming took off 1 base at V and 3 bases at J, with 6 bases between the two ends. The V gene's germline CDR1 is LGHNA and CDR2 YSLEER. CDR3 sequence reads: CASSQVGDYGYTF. CDR3 in DNA: TGCGCCAGCAGCCAAGTGGGGGACTATGGCTACACCTTC.

DNA for the CDR3: TGTGCCAGCAGCTTGGACGGGGTCCCCTACGAGCAGTACTTC. Its protein is CASSLDGVPYEQYF. The rearrangement uses TRBV5-6 and TRBJ2-7; D may be TRBD2 (5 bases). Germline V gene data show CDR1 as SGHDT and CDR2 as YYEEEE. Trimming cost V 0 bases and J 2 bases, with 9 bases left between them. The CDR3 is made up of 14 amino acids.

The chain joins TRBV19 to TRBJ2-2, with D unclear. The CDR3 contains 14 residues. The germline V gene encodes CDR1 LNHDA and CDR2 SQIVND (reference sequence). Trimming cost V 4 bases and J 1 base, with 7 bases left between them. The CDR3 is CASSTLENTGELFF. The CDR3 bases are TGTGCCAGTAGTACCCTGGAGAACACCGGGGAGCTGTTTTTT.

This clone was seen a few times. This chain joins TRBV7-9 and TRBJ1-1; D is ambiguous. CDR1 is SEHNR and CDR2 is FQNEAQ in the germline V gene (reference sequence). The CDR3 spans 14 residues. V was clipped by 1 base and J by 1 base, with 7 bases between them. DNA of the CDR3: TGTGCCAGCAGCTTAGTGGTGTCGAACACTGAAGCTTTCTTT. This encodes CASSLVVSNTEAFF.

The chain combines TRBV27 with TRBJ2-7; 8 bases fit TRBD2. Looked up from germline, CDR1 is MNHEY and CDR2 is SMNVEV (reference sequence). Trimming at V came to 9 bases and at J to 3 bases, leaving 13 bases not matched to a gene. CDR3 length: 15 residues. CDR3 residues: CASSGGKAHIYEQYF. In DNA form, the CDR3 reads TGTGCCAGTTCGGGAGGGAAGGCCCATATCTACGAGCAGTACTTC.

CDR3 amino acids: CASSYQGPDTQYF. For the CDR3, the DNA is TGTGCCAGCAGTTATCAAGGTCCAGATACGCAGTATTTT. V is TRBV6-7 and J is TRBJ2-3; D uncertain. TRBV6-7 is assigned to the ORF class and has an uncertain function. The CDR3 is 13 residues long. Trimming removed 3 bases at V and 4 bases at J, with 8 bases between.

The CDR3 DNA reads TGCAGCGTTGAAGCGGAGGCCGACTACGAGCAGTACTTC. Its protein is CSVEAEADYEQYF. This sequence joins TRBV29-1 and TRBJ2-7, with a possible D match to TRBD2 (5 bases). The CDR3 runs 13 residues. V was cut by 1 base and J by 3 bases, with 10 bases left in between. Germline V gene sequence: CDR1 SQVTM, CDR2 ANQGSEA.

This sequence joins TRBV14 and TRBJ1-4; TRBD1 matches at 7 bases. Per germline, CDR1 SGHDN and CDR2 FVKESK. The trim removed 3 bases at V and 7 bases at J, leaving 8 bases unmatched. This CDR3 spans 15 amino acids. Here the CDR3 reads CASSQGRGLGEKLFF. The CDR3 DNA sequence: TGTGCCAGCAGCCAGGGGAGGGGGCTCGGTGAAAAACTGTTTTTT.

J is TRBJ2-2 and V is TRBV10-3, with D perhaps TRBD2 (6 bases). CDR1 is ENHRY, CDR2 SYGVKD, per germline. This CDR3 spans 17 amino acids. The V end lost 0 bases, the J end lost 0 bases, and 11 bases lay between the germline ends. DNA of the CDR3: TGTGCCATCAGTGAGTCGCGGGGTTTGGCGAACACCGGGGAGCTGTTTTTT. Translating gives CAISESRGLANTGELFF.

This sequence joins TRBV5-1 and TRBJ2-1, with D maybe TRBD2 (5 bases). CDR1 SGHRS and CDR2 YFSETQ come from the germline V gene. CDR3 length equals 18 residues. V gave up 1 base and J gave up 7 bases, with 24 bases separating them. In DNA form, the CDR3 reads TGCGCCAGCAGCTTGATCCCTGCCGTAGCTTTGCGCGGGAATGAGCAGTTCTTC. This sequence encodes CASSLIPAVALRGNEQFF.

The genes are TRBV6-5 and TRBJ2-2; the D is unclear. V lost 2 bases to trimming and J lost 6 bases, with 4 bases between them. The CDR3 length is 12 residues. From germline, CDR1 is MNHEY and CDR2 SVGAGI. The CDR3 sequence is CASSYTSGELFF. The CDR3 region has the DNA TGTGCCAGCAGTTACACGTCCGGGGAGCTGTTTTTT.

The chain uses TRBV6-5 and TRBJ2-2; possibly TRBD2 for D (6 bases). This CDR3 contains 15 residues. V shed 2 bases and J shed 5 bases, with 12 bases lying between them. Germline CDR1 MNHEY, CDR2 SVGAGI. The CDR3 DNA sequence: TGTGCCAGCAGTTACGGGACTGAGGGGACCGGGGAGCTGTTTTTT. It is translated as CASSYGTEGTGELFF.

The chain links TRBV19 to TRBJ2-7; weak D call: TRBD1 (7 bases). Germline CDR1 LNHDA, CDR2 SQIVND (reference sequence). Trimming removed 4 bases from V and 13 bases from J, with 17 bases in between. The CDR3 totals 12 residues. The CDR3 protein is CASSSGTAPFYF. The CDR3 nucleotides read TGTGCCAGTAGTAGCGGGACAGCCCCTTTTTACTTC.

V gene TRBV5-6 combines with J gene TRBJ1-1, with D possibly matching TRBD1 (6 bases). From germline, CDR1 is SGHDT and CDR2 YYEEEE. The CDR3 is 17 residues long. Deletions cut 0 bases from V and 8 bases from J, with 23 bases between. CDR3: CASSLASGWQGRTEAFF. The DNA for the CDR3 is TGTGCCAGCAGCTTGGCCTCAGGATGGCAGGGGCGGACCGAAGCTTTCTTT.

This chain connects TRBV6-4 to TRBJ1-1; no clear D gene. The CDR3 consists of 15 residues. The germline V gene has CDR1 MRHNA and CDR2 SNTAGT. V lost 3 bases and J 0 bases, leaving 11 bases between the germline ends. CDR3 sequence: CASSESVNMNTEAFF. The CDR3 DNA is TGTGCCAGCAGTGAGTCGGTCAACATGAACACTGAAGCTTTCTTT.